This T cell receptor (beta chain) was obtained from a study of blood T cell repertoires in COVID-19 (dated by TCRdb to about 2020). With regard to the full study: Collaborator samples came from the United States, Italy and Spain and covered acute and convalescent phases of COVID-19. The prospective study material was composed of cDNA or gDNA derived from T cells, B-cell-depleted T cells, or PBMCs. The dataset comprised deeply sampled blood TCRbeta repertoires from subjects exposed to, actively infected with, or recovered from COVID-19. A freely available public database, intended as a resource for researchers studying the immune response to SARS-CoV-2, is where the repertoires were released. The samples were drawn from two sources: the first 160 participants of the ongoing ImmuneRACE study, and some 1,300 subjects contributed by 6 global collaborators. Nearly every sample came with metadata listing a de-identified subject ID, COVID-19 status, age in years and sex. HLA class I and class II types, where available, came from metadata supplied by the sample provider rather than from assay-based typing. Beyond this particular receptor, the publication reports: The quantity of clinical and demographic metadata differed by source and by participant and was supplied without curation.

TCRbeta CDR3 regions were amplified from genomic DNA using the immunoSEQ Assay, a bias-controlled multiplex PCR. Regarding the original processing steps: Within the assay, amplification of reference gene primers was used to estimate how many nucleated cells each sample contained. To quantify the absolute abundance of each unique TCRbeta CDR3 rearrangement, sequence reads were collapsed and filtered. For each sample, productive Simpson clonality was calculated by taking the square root of Simpson's diversity index across productive rearrangements. TCRdb mirrors the immuneACCESS table, restricted to in-frame sequences. Some clones are absent from its copies; in checked studies, under half trace to an unresolved V gene, and the reason for the others is unknown. V and J calls and clone size come straight from that table; D and trimming were deduced from the DNA. In this sample the table shows about 200,000 clones, 85% to 90% of which occur a single time. The top ten constitute less than 4% of the sample.

The CDR3 runs 14 amino acids, cysteine and phenylalanine included. Only the CDR3 region is kept as DNA, spanning 42 bases read in frame from base 1. Trimming takes 1 base off V and 7 bases off J; junction bases not matched to a gene: 5. The CDR1 and CDR2 encoded by the germline V gene are SGHDN and FVKESK. Note on this clone: Its antigen remains undetermined. One base away there is no much larger clone; base qualities are not given.

Enrolling through a virtual design, the prospective study's participants ranged in age from about 18 to 89 years and lived across some 22 United States geographic areas. In the prospective study, participants were assigned to cohorts based on the clinical history participants reported in a screening survey and a study questionnaire. Mobile phlebotomists in the prospective study collected whole blood, serum and a nasopharyngeal or oropharyngeal swab from every participant. Over a 2-month period, participants in the prospective study had the option of providing additional blood draws and questionnaires. Prospective study blood samples were shipped either frozen or at room temperature before DNA extraction.

The receptor was isolated from a woman between 25 and 40 years old with acute COVID-19. Sequencing input: PBMCs or T cells enriched from blood (not recorded which). Here the chain combines TRBV14 and TRBJ1-2, with 8 middle bases fitting TRBD1. The DNA sequence is as follows: TGTGCCAGCAGCCAAGCCAGGGGACAGGTTGGCTACACCTTC. This sequence encodes CASSQARGQVGYTF.